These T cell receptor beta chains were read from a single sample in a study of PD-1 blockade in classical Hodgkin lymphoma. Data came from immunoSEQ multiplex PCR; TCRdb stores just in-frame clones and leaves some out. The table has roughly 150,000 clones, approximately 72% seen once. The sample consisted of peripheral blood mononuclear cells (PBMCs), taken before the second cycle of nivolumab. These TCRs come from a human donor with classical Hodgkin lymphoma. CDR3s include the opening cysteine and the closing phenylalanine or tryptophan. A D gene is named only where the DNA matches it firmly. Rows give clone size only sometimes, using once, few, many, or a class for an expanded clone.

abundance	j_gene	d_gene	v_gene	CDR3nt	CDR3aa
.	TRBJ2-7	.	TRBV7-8	TGTGCCAGCAGCCCTTTTCAGACGGTAGGGGCTTCCGAGCAGTACTTC	CASSPFQTVGASEQYF
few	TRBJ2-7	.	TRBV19	TGTGCCAGTAGTCTCCGGGACGGCGGATATTTCTCCTACGAGCAGTACTTC	CASSLRDGGYFSYEQYF
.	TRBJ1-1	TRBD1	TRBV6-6	TGTGCCAGCAGTTTTGCAGGGGGCACTGAAGCTTTCTTT	CASSFAGGTEAFF
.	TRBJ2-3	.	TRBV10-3	TGTGCCATCAGCAGTGACACATCGATCACAGATACGCAGTATTTT	CAISSDTSITDTQYF
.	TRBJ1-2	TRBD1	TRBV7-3	TGTGCCAGCAGCCTATCCCCGGGACAGGGTGGCTACACCTTC	CASSLSPGQGGYTF
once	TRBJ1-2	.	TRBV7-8	TGTGCCAGCAGCTTAGGCGGATCTAACTATGGCTACACCTTC	CASSLGGSNYGYTF
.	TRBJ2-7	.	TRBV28	TGTGCCAGCAGTTTAGAGGCTTACGAGCAGTACTTC	CASSLEAYEQYF
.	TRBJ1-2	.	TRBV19	TGTGCCAGTTCCAGAATGGGGGTTCCCACCGGAGGCTACACCTTC	CASSRMGVPTGGYTF
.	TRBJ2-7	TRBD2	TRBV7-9	TGTGCCAGCAGCTTAGCACTAGCGGGGGATCCCTACGAGCAGTACTTC	CASSLALAGDPYEQYF
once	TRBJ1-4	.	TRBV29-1	TGCAGCGTTAACGGTTTTAATGAAAAACTGTTTTTT	CSVNGFNEKLFF
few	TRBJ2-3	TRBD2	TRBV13	TGTGCCAGCAGCTTCGGACTAGCGGGAGGGCCGGTCACAGATACGCAGTATTTT	CASSFGLAGGPVTDTQYF
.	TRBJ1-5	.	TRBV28	TGTGCCAGCAGTCGACCGGGCTTCAATCAGCCCCAGCATTTT	CASSRPGFNQPQHF
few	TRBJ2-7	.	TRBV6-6	TGTGCCAGCAGGAGACAGGTCCCTGAGCCCTACGAGCAGTACTTC	CASRRQVPEPYEQYF
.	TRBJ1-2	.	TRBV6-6	TGTGCCAGCAGTTACATATCTGGCTACACCTTC	CASSYISGYTF
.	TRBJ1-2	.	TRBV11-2	TGTGCCAGCAGCTTAGATCCTCTTGGAACAGGCTATGGCTACACCTTC	CASSLDPLGTGYGYTF
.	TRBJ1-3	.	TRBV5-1	TGCGCCAGCAGCGCAGGGAGCTCTGGAAACACCATATATTTT	CASSAGSSGNTIYF
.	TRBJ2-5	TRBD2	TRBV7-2	TGTGCCAGCAGCTTCCTAGCGGGAGGGGAAGAGACCCAGTACTTC	CASSFLAGGEETQYF
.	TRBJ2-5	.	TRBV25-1	TGTGCCAGCAGTGACGGACTAACCCTCCAAGAGACCCAGTACTTC	CASSDGLTLQETQYF
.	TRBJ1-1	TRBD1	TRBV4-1	TGCGCCAGCAGCTACAGACAGGGTGGAATCGACACTGAAGCTTTCTTT	CASSYRQGGIDTEAFF
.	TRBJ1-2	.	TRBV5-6	TGTGCCAGCAGCTGGCCCGGGTCCTATGGCTACACCTTC	CASSWPGSYGYTF
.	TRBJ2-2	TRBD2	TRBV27	TGTGCCAGCAGTTTATTACCGCCGGGACTAGCGGCGAACACCGGGGAGCTGTTTTTT	CASSLLPPGLAANTGELFF
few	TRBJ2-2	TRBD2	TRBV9	TGTGCCAGCAGCCTCGGTCGACTAGCGGGAGCCGGGGAGCTGTTTTTT	CASSLGRLAGAGELFF
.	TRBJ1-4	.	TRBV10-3	TGTGCCATCAGGGAATTTAATGAAAAACTGTTTTTT	CAIREFNEKLFF
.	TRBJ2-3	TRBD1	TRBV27	TGTGCCAGCAGTATACAGGGGGCGGCAGATACGCAGTATTTT	CASSIQGAADTQYF
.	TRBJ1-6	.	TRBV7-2	TGTGCCAGCACTCGAGGGGGTGCCTATAATTCACCCCTCCACTTT	CASTRGGAYNSPLHF